Below, 22 T cell receptor beta chains from the same sample are listed, as sequenced in a study of shared clonotypes between healthy human individuals. Sequenced by immunoSEQ multiplex PCR; TCRdb stores in-frame clones only, minus some. The data hold a few million clones, with more than 80% observed a single time. The sequencing sample was made of naive CD4+ T cells from PBMCs. Noted subset: CD45RA+ positively selected. The receptor source for this set is a man between 18 and 29 years old in good health. Some clones in this sample may be carry-over from other donors' samples.

The genes are TRBV5-1 and TRBJ2-7, with a tentative D call TRBD2 (6 bases). V gave up 3 bases and J gave up 1 base, with 14 bases separating them. The CDR3 covers 15 residues. Germline V gene data show CDR1 as SGHRS and CDR2 as YFSETQ. CDR3 nucleotides: TGCGCCAGCAGCTCCATGGGACTGGGATCCTACGAGCAGTACTTC. Its protein product is CASSSMGLGSYEQYF.

The chain uses TRBV4-2 and TRBJ2-4; 9 bases line up with TRBD2. V gave up 0 bases and J gave up 6 bases; unmatched junction bases: 12. From germline, CDR1 is LGHNA and CDR2 YNFKEQ. The CDR3 contains 18 residues. The CDR3 loop reads CASSQDGGGRAGGNIQYF. In DNA form, the CDR3 reads TGTGCCAGCAGCCAAGATGGGGGCGGGAGGGCCGGGGGAAACATTCAGTACTTC.

The chain joins TRBV2 to TRBJ1-1; D ambiguous. Trimming cost V 4 bases and J 8 bases, with 8 bases left between them. This CDR3 comprises 11 residues. Germline lookup yields CDR1 SNHLY and CDR2 FYNNEI. In DNA form, the CDR3 reads TGTGCCAGCAGTGCGGGCGGAGAAGCTTTCTTT. It codes for CASSAGGEAFF.

V gene TRBV5-6 combines with J gene TRBJ2-3, with D tentatively TRBD2 (5 bases). The CDR3 sequence is 14 residues long. Between the trimmed V and J ends, which lost 0 bases and 5 bases, there was a span of 10 bases. In germline, CDR1 is SGHDT, CDR2 YYEEEE. The CDR3 nucleotides are TGTGCCAGCAGCTTGGGGGCGGGTTTAGATACGCAGTATTTT. Protein sequence: CASSLGAGLDTQYF. The complete variable domain, with remaining parts taken from reference TRBV5-6 and TRBJ2-3, reads DAGVTQSPTHLIKTRGQQVTLRCSPKSGHDTVSWYQQALGQGPQFIFQYYEEEERQRGNFPDRFSGHQFPNYSSELNVNALLLGDSALYLCASSLGAGLDTQYFGPGTRLTVL.

The chain combines TRBV19 with TRBJ1-1; the match to TRBD1 covers 11 bases. Germline loops: CDR1 LNHDA, CDR2 SQIVND (reference sequence). The CDR3 spans 15 residues. The ends lost 8 bases at V and 7 bases at J; junction bases unmatched: 12. The CDR3 reads CASQYRDRGRIEAFF. CDR3 DNA: TGTGCCAGTCAGTACCGGGACAGGGGGAGGATTGAAGCTTTCTTT.

The chain combines TRBV21-1 with TRBJ2-3; the D call TRBD2 from the table was never checked on the DNA. TRBV21-1 is shown as a pseudogene. The CDR3 has 19 residues. The CDR3 nucleotides are TGTGCCAGCGACCCGCCGGGACTCCGGATAGGTCCCTTCACAGATACGCAGTATTTT. This sequence encodes CASDPPGLRIGPFTDTQYF.

The chain is built from TRBV10-3 and TRBJ2-1; tentative D call: TRBD1 (7 bases). The CDR3 runs to 14 residues. Deletions cut 5 bases from V and 9 bases from J, with 17 bases between. The V gene's germline CDR1 is ENHRY and CDR2 SYGVKD. CDR3 sequence: CAISTGALGGEQFF. Here the CDR3 DNA reads TGTGCCATCAGTACAGGGGCGCTGGGAGGTGAGCAGTTCTTC.

The chain recombines TRBV19 with TRBJ2-7; 7 nucleotides agree with TRBD1. This CDR3 region has 14 residues. J lost 3 bases, V lost 8 bases, and 10 bases had no gene match. Germline V gene lookup returns CDR1 LNHDA and CDR2 SQIVND (reference sequence). CDR3 sequence (DNA): TGTGCCAGTGGAACACCGGGACAGCTCTACGAGCAGTACTTC. Protein sequence: CASGTPGQLYEQYF.

The V gene is TRBV7-3, the J gene TRBJ2-1; 7 bases agree with TRBD2. V trimming: 1 base; J trimming: 2 bases; junction bases outside the gene matches: 2. Germline V gene lookup returns CDR1 SGHTA and CDR2 FQGTGA. The CDR3 loop spans 15 amino acids. This chain's CDR3 is CASSLMSGTYNEQFF. The DNA of the CDR3 is TGTGCCAGCAGCTTAATGAGCGGGACCTACAATGAGCAGTTCTTC.

The chain couples TRBV4-2 to TRBJ2-7, with D perhaps given as TRBD1 or TRBD2 (5 bases each). The CDR3 spans 15 residues. Germline assignment: CDR1 LGHNA and CDR2 YNFKEQ. Trimming pared 0 bases from V and 8 bases from J, leaving 17 bases between. The CDR3 DNA is TGTGCCAGCAGCCAAGATCAGGGAGCCCCAAGCAAGCAGTACTTC. As protein: CASSQDQGAPSKQYF.

The chain is built from TRBV7-3 and TRBJ2-2; TRBD1 or TRBD2 may be the D gene (5 bases each). The CDR3 spans 14 residues. Trimming removed 2 bases at V and 6 bases at J, with 10 bases between. CDR1 is SGHTA, CDR2 FQGTGA, per germline. In DNA, the CDR3 is TGTGCCAGCAGCTTATCGAGGGGCCCCGGGGAGCTGTTTTTT. Amino acids: CASSLSRGPGELFF.

This chain joins TRBV4-1 and TRBJ2-5; 8 bases agree with TRBD1. V was pared by 3 bases and J by 5 bases, with 5 bases of the junction left unmatched. Germline V CDR1 and CDR2: MGHRA, YSYEKL. The CDR3 extends over 14 amino acids. This CDR3 is CASSHSGQGETQYF. In nucleotides, the CDR3 is TGCGCCAGCAGCCATTCTGGACAGGGCGAGACCCAGTACTTC.

This clone was seen once. The chain uses TRBV5-8 and TRBJ2-1; 12 bases line up with TRBD2. The CDR3 is made up of 17 amino acids. J lost 14 bases, V lost 0 bases, and 15 bases had no gene match. Germline values: CDR1 SGHTS, CDR2 YDEGEE. DNA of the CDR3: TGTGCCAGCAGCTTGGAGGTGGGTCTAGCGGGAGGGCCTCTGAAGTTCTTC. Translating it yields CASSLEVGLAGGPLKFF.

The gene calls are TRBV29-1 and TRBJ2-3; 13 nucleotides align to TRBD2. The CDR3 totals 19 residues. CDR1 and CDR2 from the germline V gene are SQVTM and ANQGSEA. J lost 0 bases, V lost 1 base, and 10 bases had no gene match. The CDR3 is CSVEGTSGSVHSSTDTQYF. The CDR3 nucleotides are TGCAGCGTTGAAGGGACTAGCGGGAGCGTTCATTCTAGCACAGATACGCAGTATTTT.

The chain joins TRBV27 to TRBJ2-5; 7 bases agree with TRBD2. V shed 6 bases, J shed 7 bases, and the junction held 8 bases outside the gene matches. The CDR3 is 13 residues long. In germline, CDR1 is MNHEY, CDR2 SMNVEV (reference sequence). This CDR3 is CASSNGLEGTQYF. For the CDR3, the DNA is TGTGCCAGCAGCAACGGACTAGAGGGGACCCAGTACTTC.

The rearrangement uses TRBV4-2 and TRBJ2-1; TRBD1 aligns across 10 bases. Germline lookup yields CDR1 LGHNA and CDR2 YNFKEQ. V lost 4 bases to trimming and J lost 5 bases; unmatched junction nucleotides: 5. There are 15 residues in the CDR3. The CDR3 protein is CASSRRDRGDNEQFF. The DNA of the CDR3 is TGTGCCAGCAGCCGAAGGGACAGGGGCGACAATGAGCAGTTCTTC.

This chain connects TRBV5-8 to TRBJ2-5; D might be TRBD1 or TRBD2, each matching 5 bases. The CDR3 spans 13 residues. CDR1 and CDR2 from the germline V gene are SGHTS and YDEGEE. Trimming took 4 bases from V and 7 from J, leaving 14 bases between them. This CDR3 reads CASSPGGYATQYF. The CDR3 DNA sequence: TGTGCCAGCAGCCCTGGGGGTTATGCGACCCAGTACTTC.

The CDR3 nucleotides are TGTGCCAGCAGCTCGACCGACTACCAAGAGACCCAGTACTTC. Residues: CASSSTDYQETQYF. V gene TRBV7-6 combines with J gene TRBJ2-5; D call uncertain. Per germline, CDR1 SGHVS and CDR2 FNYEAQ. This CDR3 is built from 14 residues. Trimming removed 4 bases from V and 0 bases from J, with 9 bases in between. Complete variable domain (other parts from reference TRBV7-6 and TRBJ2-5): GAGVSQSPRYKVTKRGQDVALRCDPISGHVSLYWYRQALGQGPEFLTYFNYEAQQDKSGLPNDRFSAERPEGSISTLTIQRTEQRDSAMYRCASSSTDYQETQYFGPGTRLLVL.

V is TRBV9 and J is TRBJ2-3; 7 bases map to TRBD1. From germline, CDR1 is SGDLS and CDR2 YYNGEE. The CDR3 totals 14 residues. V lost 3 bases, J lost 0 bases, and 1 base stayed unmatched. Here the CDR3 DNA reads TGTGCCAGCAGCGAGACAGGGAGCACAGATACGCAGTATTTT. Amino acid sequence: CASSETGSTDTQYF.

This chain uses TRBV6-4 with TRBJ1-5; 10 bases agree with TRBD1. V trimming: 8 bases; J trimming: 3 bases; junction bases outside the gene matches: 22. The CDR3 totals 20 residues. CDR1 is MRHNA and CDR2 is SNTAGT in the germline V gene. Written as DNA, the CDR3 is TGTGCCAGCTACTCCGGGACAGGGGTCTGGGGCAGGGGGATCAATCAGCCCCAGCATTTT. It is translated as CASYSGTGVWGRGINQPQHF.

Concerning this clone itself: Since the CDR3 does not end with the conserved phenylalanine or tryptophan, this likely comes from a read error. The DNA is left out, because the CDR3 cannot be placed on it with certainty; the CDR3 is given as TCRdb lists it. The chain combines TRBV7-2 with TRBJ2-7; TRBD1 reflects the table's D call only, with no check against the DNA. Looked up from germline, CDR1 is SGHTA and CDR2 is FQGNSA. The CDR3 has 12 amino acids, counting both end residues. CDR3 region: CASSEPPMWTLS.

The chain couples TRBV14 to TRBJ2-3, with D unclear. Between the trimmed V and J ends, which lost 1 base and 2 bases, there was a span of 16 bases. Germline V gene data show CDR1 as SGHDN and CDR2 as FVKESK. The CDR3 runs to 17 residues. The CDR3 loop is CASSQVYPDLDTDTQYF. CDR3 sequence (DNA): TGTGCCAGCAGCCAAGTGTACCCTGACCTCGACACAGATACGCAGTATTTT. Looking up the rest from reference TRBV14 and TRBJ2-3 gives the full variable domain: EAGVTQFPSHSVIEKGQTVTLRCDPISGHDNLYWYRRVMGKEIKFLLHFVKESKQDESGMPNNRFLAERTGGTYSTLKVQPAELEDSGVYFCASSQVYPDLDTDTQYFGPGTRLTVL.